This note documents a single T cell receptor beta chain sequence. This receptor's antigen is unknown. Nothing much larger sits one base from this clone, and base qualities are not available. The data were taken from a study of T-cell reconstitution after alpha-beta-depleted transplantation in children (dated by TCRdb to about 2016). Notes on the research overall: The study quantitatively tracked T-cell immune reconstitution after TCRalphabeta/CD19-depleted allogeneic hematopoietic cell transplantation in children using TCR repertoire profiling.

What the research found in general, with its limitations: The high TCRbeta diversity at day 60 in some patients was ascribed to recipient T cells and intrathymic progenitors that had survived conditioning. Hyperexpanded clone frequencies declined over subsequent months; after one year, T-cell counts and TCRbeta diversity were mostly attributed to newly produced T cells. About two months after transplant, the apparently early recovery of alphabetaT-cell counts reportedly depended on just several hundred clones that had expanded rapidly and came from non-depleted graft cells.

In the paper's terms, the treatment or condition label means: allogeneic hematopoietic cell transplantation with graft depleted of TCRalphabeta T cells and CD19 B cells. The children who served as transplant recipients had been given grafts of TCRalphabeta/CD19-depleted allogeneic hematopoietic cells. The receptor library was made with PCR. For sequencing, an Illumina HiSeq 2500 was employed. TCR library preparation used molecular barcoding, with unique molecular identifiers applied to normalize quantification of the TCRbeta repertoire. TCRdb passed the public sequencing reads through fastp at Q25 and MiXCR, retaining productive beta sequences. Identical CDR3 proteins give one entry, which carries the most common genes and DNA. The sample profile shows hundreds of thousands of distinct CDR3 sequences; 10% to 15% of them were found once. Of the sample, about 2.2% is held by the ten largest clones.

V drops 3 bases and J drops 5 bases, leaving 11 bases in between. Counted from cysteine to phenylalanine, this CDR3 has 13 amino acids. This entry keeps only the CDR3 DNA: 39 bases, framed from base 1. From a lookup of the germline V gene, CDR1 and CDR2 are KGHSH and LQKENI. Recombination connected TRBV18 to TRBJ2-7, and perhaps TRBD1 as D gene, on 5 matching bases. The material was PBMCs, mostly from graft donor cells, obtained 360 days after TCRalphabeta/CD19-depleted stem cell transplant. The receptor comes from a male patient between 5 and 17 years old who had a stem cell transplant for acute myeloid leukemia, so the T cells may come from the graft donor. The CDR3 region reads CASSPNRGHEQYF. The base sequence is TGTGCCAGCTCACCGAATAGGGGCCACGAGCAGTACTTC.